This TCR beta chain was recovered during a study of radiotherapy plus CTLA-4 blockade in lung cancer. Study-wide background: In 18% of patients, objective responses were seen; 25% to 40% had disease control. Whole-study findings and limits: Per reports, early blood T cell clone dynamics, plus interferon-beta, forecast response most strongly. After radiotherapy and ipilimumab, tumor-derived clones expanded in peripheral blood.

Enrolled patients, whose metastatic non-small-cell lung cancer was chemo-refractory, received focal radiation plus CTLA-4 blockade with ipilimumab. Profiling relied on immunoSEQ multiplex PCR, and the TCRdb table lists in-frame clones only, not all of them. The sample has fewer than 55,000 clones, around 84% seen once. Remarks on this clone: Its antigen is undetermined.

CDR3 length: 15 residues. Trimming shortened V by 2 bases and J by 2 bases, and 13 bases separated the two germline ends. The germline V gene encodes CDR1 KGHSH and CDR2 LQKENI. The receptor was derived from a human donor with non-small cell lung cancer whose response to radiotherapy plus ipilimumab could not be evaluated. V gene TRBV18 combines with J gene TRBJ2-7; TRBD2 might be the D (5 bases). The source was peripheral blood, collected from a patient treated with radiotherapy plus ipilimumab. CDR3 protein: CASSPSGIGPYEQYF. In DNA form, the CDR3 reads TGTGCCAGCTCACCATCGGGGATCGGCCCCTACGAGCAGTACTTC. Together with reference TRBV18 and TRBJ2-7, the CDR3 gives the full variable domain: NAGVMQNPRHLVRRRGQEARLRCSPMKGHSHVYWYRQLPEEGLKFMVYLQKENIIDESGMPKERFSAEFPKEGPSILRIQQVVRGDSAAYFCASSPSGIGPYEQYFGPGTRLTVT.